This T cell receptor (beta chain) was identified in a study of coeliac disease. Germline V gives CDR1 SGHVS, CDR2 FQNEAQ. J gave up 7 bases and V 5 bases, and 8 bases lay outside the gene matches. This CDR3 comprises 13 residues. Assay used: immunoSEQ multiplex PCR; TCRdb lists only in-frame clones, some missing. The table records roughly 6,800 clones, 55% to 75% of them present only once. J is TRBJ2-7 and V is TRBV7-8; 7 positions match TRBD1. The TCR comes from a man aged 30 to 45 with celiac disease. The sample was lamina propria lymphocytes from the gut. The CDR3 sequence: CASSLRQGQEQYF. CDR3 sequence (DNA): TGTGCCAGCAGCCTTCGACAGGGTCAAGAGCAGTACTTC. The complete variable domain, with remaining parts taken from reference TRBV7-8 and TRBJ2-7, reads GAGVSQSPRYKVAKRGQDVALRCDPISGHVSLFWYQQALGQGPEFLTYFQNEAQLDKSGLPSDRFFAERPEGSVSTLKIQRTQQEDSAVYLCASSLRQGQEQYFGPGTRLTVT.